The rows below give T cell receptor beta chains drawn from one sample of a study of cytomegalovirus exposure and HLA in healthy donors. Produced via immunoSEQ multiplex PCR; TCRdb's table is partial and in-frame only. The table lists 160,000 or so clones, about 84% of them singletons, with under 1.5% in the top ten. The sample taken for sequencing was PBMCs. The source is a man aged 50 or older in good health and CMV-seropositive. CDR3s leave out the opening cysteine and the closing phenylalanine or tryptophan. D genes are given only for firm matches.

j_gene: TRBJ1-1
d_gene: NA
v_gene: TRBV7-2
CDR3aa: ASSLDGRVGTEAF

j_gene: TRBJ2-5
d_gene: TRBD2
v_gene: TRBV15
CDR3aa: ATSRGGLAGARETQY

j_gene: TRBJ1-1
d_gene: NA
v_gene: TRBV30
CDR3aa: ACARLNTEAF

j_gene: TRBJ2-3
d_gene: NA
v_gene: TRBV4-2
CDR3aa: ASSDATGDTDTQY

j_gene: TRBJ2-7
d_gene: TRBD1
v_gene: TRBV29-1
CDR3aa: SIGLGTGAYEQY

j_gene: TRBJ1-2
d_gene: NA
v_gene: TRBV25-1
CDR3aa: ASSDRFNYGYT

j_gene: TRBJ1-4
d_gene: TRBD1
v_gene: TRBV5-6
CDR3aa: ASSLAWGQGIEKLF

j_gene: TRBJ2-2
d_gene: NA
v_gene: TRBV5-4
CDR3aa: ASSSEVANTGELF

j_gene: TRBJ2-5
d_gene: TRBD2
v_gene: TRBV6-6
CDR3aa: ASSYSIGGGAETQY

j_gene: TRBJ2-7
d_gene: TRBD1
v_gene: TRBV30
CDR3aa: AWIRDRGMTYEQY

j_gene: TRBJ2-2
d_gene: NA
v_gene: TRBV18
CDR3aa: ASSPLLDSLNTGELF

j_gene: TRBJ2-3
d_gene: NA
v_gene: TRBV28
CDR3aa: ASSLWDVGGITDTQY

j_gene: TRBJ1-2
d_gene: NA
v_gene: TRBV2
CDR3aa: ASNGEGYT

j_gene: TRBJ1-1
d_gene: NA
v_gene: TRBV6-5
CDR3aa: ASSPRQGQGTEAF

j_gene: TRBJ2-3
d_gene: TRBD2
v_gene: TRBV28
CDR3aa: ASCSGGPGTDTQY

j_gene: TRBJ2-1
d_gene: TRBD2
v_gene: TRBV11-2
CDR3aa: ASSLVSGGFNEQF

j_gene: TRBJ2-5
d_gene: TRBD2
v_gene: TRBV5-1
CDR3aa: ASSLNSGGGSQY

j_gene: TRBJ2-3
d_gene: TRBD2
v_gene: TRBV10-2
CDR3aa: ASSTSGGTDTQY

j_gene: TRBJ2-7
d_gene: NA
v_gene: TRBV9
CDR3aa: ASSTTASSYEQY

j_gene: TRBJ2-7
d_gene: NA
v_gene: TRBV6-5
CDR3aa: ASSPDRGFSYEQY

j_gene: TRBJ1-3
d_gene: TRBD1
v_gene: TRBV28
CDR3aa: ASSPTGGKRNTIY

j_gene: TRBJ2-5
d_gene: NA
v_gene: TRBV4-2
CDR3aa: ASSPGEGLQETQY

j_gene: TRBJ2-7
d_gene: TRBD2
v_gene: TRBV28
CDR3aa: ASIRSSGRYVYEQY

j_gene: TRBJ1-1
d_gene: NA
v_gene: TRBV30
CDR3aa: AWSVQGNTEAF

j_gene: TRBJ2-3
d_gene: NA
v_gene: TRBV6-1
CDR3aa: ASTLGADTQY

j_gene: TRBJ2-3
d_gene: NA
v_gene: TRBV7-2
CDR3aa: ASRLDYLSTDTQY

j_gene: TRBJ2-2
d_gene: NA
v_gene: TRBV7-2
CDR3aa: ASSLGSGNTGELF

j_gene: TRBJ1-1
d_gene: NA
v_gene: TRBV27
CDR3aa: ASSLTVNTEAF

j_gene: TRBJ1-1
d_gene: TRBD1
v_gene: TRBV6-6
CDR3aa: ATDDRVGAF

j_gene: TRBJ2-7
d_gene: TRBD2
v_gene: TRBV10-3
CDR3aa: AISGGLAGYEQY

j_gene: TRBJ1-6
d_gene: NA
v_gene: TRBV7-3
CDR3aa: ASSDLGAANSPLH

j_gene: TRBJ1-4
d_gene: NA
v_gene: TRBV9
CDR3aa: ASGSRPHEGATNEKLF

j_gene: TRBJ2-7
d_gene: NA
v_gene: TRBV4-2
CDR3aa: ASSQPKGEEQY

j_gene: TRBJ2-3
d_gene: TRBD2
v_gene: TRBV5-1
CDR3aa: ASWAGATDTQY

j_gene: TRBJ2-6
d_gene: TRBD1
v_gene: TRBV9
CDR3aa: ASSDRGVSGANVLT

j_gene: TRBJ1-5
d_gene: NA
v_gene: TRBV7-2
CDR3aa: ASSPHDQPQH

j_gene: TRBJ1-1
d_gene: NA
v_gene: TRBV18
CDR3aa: ASSRQDAEAF

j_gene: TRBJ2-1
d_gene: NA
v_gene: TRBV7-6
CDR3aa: ASSQMTGSYNEQF

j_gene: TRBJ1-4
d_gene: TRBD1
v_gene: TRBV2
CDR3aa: ASSEMGTGNEKLF

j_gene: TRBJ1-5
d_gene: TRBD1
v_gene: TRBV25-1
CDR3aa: ASSGLRGDSNQPQH

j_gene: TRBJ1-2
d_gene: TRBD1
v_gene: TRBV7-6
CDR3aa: ASSPPGQGTGGYT

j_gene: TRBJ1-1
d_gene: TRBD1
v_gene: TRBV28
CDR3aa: ASSDRENTEAF

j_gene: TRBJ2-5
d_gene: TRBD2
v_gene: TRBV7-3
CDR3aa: ASSLAGVGETQY

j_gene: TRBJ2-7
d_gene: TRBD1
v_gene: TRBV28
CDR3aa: ASSSHDRGYEQY

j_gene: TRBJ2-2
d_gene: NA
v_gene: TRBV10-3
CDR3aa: AIGDSADTGELF

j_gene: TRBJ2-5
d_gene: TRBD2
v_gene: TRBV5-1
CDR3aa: ASSLGGGVQETQY

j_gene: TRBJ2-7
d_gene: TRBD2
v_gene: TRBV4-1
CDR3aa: ASSQGTATSGYYEQY

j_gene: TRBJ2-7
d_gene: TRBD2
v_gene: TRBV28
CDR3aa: ASSLGLAAFYEQY

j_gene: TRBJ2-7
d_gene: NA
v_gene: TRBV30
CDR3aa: ACGLFGGAGDEQY

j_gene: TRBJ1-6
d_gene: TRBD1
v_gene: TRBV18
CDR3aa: ASSPRQGGNSPLH

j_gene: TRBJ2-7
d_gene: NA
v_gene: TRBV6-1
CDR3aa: ASSEFNYEQY

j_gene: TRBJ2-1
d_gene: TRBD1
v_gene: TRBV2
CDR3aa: ASFGQEDNEQF

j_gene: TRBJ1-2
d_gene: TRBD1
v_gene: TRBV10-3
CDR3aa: AISESMDRDYGYT